The 3 T cell receptor beta chains in this list originate from one sample, sequenced in a study of naive and memory T cell subsets. Two oligonucleotides, mixed equimolar, formed the beta constant-region primer covering TRBC1 and TRBC2. Each CDR3 protein gets one entry after TCRdb re-called the UMI-ligation and nested PCR reads with MiXCR. The repertoire holds 75,000 to 85,000 distinct CDR3 sequences, 13% seen once, with roughly 0.9% in the top ten. The source material was central memory CD4+ T cells from blood. The receptors come from a human donor in good health.

This clonotype was recorded many times. The chain has TRBV6-2 or TRBV6-3 and TRBJ2-4; the match to TRBD1 covers 10 bases. There are 16 residues in the CDR3. Germline-derived CDR1 and CDR2 are MNHEY and SVGEGT. The V segment lost 5 bases and the J segment 9 bases; nucleotides outside the gene matches: 13. The CDR3 coding sequence is TGTGCCAGCAGTAGGGACAGGGGAGTTGGTAGGATCATTCAGTACTTC. Its protein product is CASSRDRGVGRIIQYF.

This clonotype was seen ten or more times. The chain couples TRBV5-4 to TRBJ1-1, with D perhaps matching TRBD1 (6 bases). From germline, CDR1 is SGHNT and CDR2 YYREEE (reference sequence). V was clipped by 4 bases and J by 0 bases, with 10 bases between them. The CDR3 has 14 amino acids. As DNA, the CDR3 is TGTGCCAGCAGCCGACAGGCTATGAACACTGAAGCTTTCTTT. Protein product: CASSRQAMNTEAFF.

This clonotype was seen ten or more times. The chain employs TRBV7-9 and TRBJ2-1, with D maybe TRBD1 (5 bases). The germline CDR1 and CDR2 sequences are SEHNR and FQNEAQ (reference sequence). The CDR3 consists of 14 residues. V gave up 5 bases and J gave up 9 bases, with 17 bases separating them. The CDR3 reads CASSIAGPQGEQFF. The CDR3 bases are TGTGCCAGCAGCATCGCTGGGCCCCAGGGTGAGCAGTTCTTC.